The 27 T cell receptor beta chains below come from one sample, sequenced in a study of blood T cell repertoires in COVID-19. Sequenced by immunoSEQ multiplex PCR; TCRdb stores in-frame clones only, minus some. Of about 160,000 clones listed, about 85% are singletons. The specimen was peripheral blood. These receptor sequences come from a woman aged 55-69 years with active or convalescent COVID-19.

The chain links TRBV11-2 to TRBJ1-1; D is undetermined. The V gene lost 3 bases and the J gene lost 0 bases, with 8 bases spanning the gap. Germline V CDR1 and CDR2: SGHAT, FQNNGV. The CDR3 is 14 amino acids. CDR3 loop: CASSFLDMNTEAFF. For the CDR3, the DNA is TGTGCCAGCAGCTTCCTTGACATGAACACTGAAGCTTTCTTT.

The rearrangement joins TRBV6-2 or TRBV6-3 to TRBJ2-1; 13 bases line up with TRBD2. The V and J ends lost 5 bases and 8 bases, in that order; junction bases with no gene match: 6. CDR3 length equals 15 residues. CDR1 MNHEY and CDR2 SVGEGT come from the germline V gene. CDR3 nucleotides: TGTGCCAGCAGTCGACTAGCGGGGGGAGGGGATGAGCAGTTCTTC. Encoded protein: CASSRLAGGGDEQFF.

The chain employs TRBV6-2 or TRBV6-3 and TRBJ1-2; D is unclear. V lost 2 bases and J 4 bases, leaving 20 bases between the germline ends. The CDR3 loop spans 17 amino acids. Germline V gene lookup returns CDR1 MNHEY and CDR2 SVGEGT. CDR3 loop: CASSYNHGRALPYGYTF. CDR3 nucleotides: TGTGCCAGCAGTTACAATCACGGGAGGGCCCTTCCCTATGGCTACACCTTC.

This clone has a single count. The V and J genes are TRBV11-2 and TRBJ2-1; 7 bases line up with TRBD1. V lost 5 bases and J lost 4; bases outside the gene matches: 2. The CDR3 extends over 13 amino acids. The germline V gene has CDR1 SGHAT and CDR2 FQNNGV. The CDR3 protein is CASSATGYNEQFF. The CDR3 DNA is TGTGCCAGCAGCGCGACAGGGTACAATGAGCAGTTCTTC.

V and J are TRBV6-6 and TRBJ2-2, with TRBD2 matching 12 bases. The V gene's germline CDR1 is MNHNY and CDR2 SVGAGI (reference sequence). This CDR3 has 17 amino acids. Germline trimming cut 5 bases from V and 0 bases from J; bases unmatched to any gene: 4. CDR3 sequence reads: CASSPASGGANTGELFF. CDR3 sequence (DNA): TGTGCCAGCAGTCCTGCTAGCGGGGGGGCGAACACCGGGGAGCTGTTTTTT.

The chain couples TRBV2 to TRBJ2-5; 10 bases fit TRBD1. The CDR3 is made up of 14 amino acids. V dropped 5 bases and J dropped 5; count of bases not matched to a gene: 5. Germline CDR1 and CDR2: SNHLY and FYNNEI. In DNA, the CDR3 is TGTGCCAGCAGTCCGGGACAGGGGATCGAGACCCAGTACTTC. This gives the protein CASSPGQGIETQYF.

This chain links TRBV13 with TRBJ1-3; D is possibly TRBD1 (5 bases). CDR3 length equals 17 residues. CDR1 and CDR2 (germline): PRHDT, FYEKMQ (reference sequence). V gave up 3 bases and J gave up 0 bases, with 15 bases separating them. The chain's CDR3 is CASSFRAGSFSGNTIYF. The CDR3 DNA reads as TGTGCCAGCAGCTTTCGGGCAGGGTCTTTCTCTGGAAACACCATATATTTT.

This clone occurred once. The chain has TRBV18 and TRBJ2-2; 7 positions agree with TRBD2. This CDR3 comprises 16 residues. Germline lookup yields CDR1 KGHSH and CDR2 LQKENI. Losses at the gene ends were 2 bases for V and 4 bases for J; bases not matched to a gene: 7. For the CDR3, the DNA is TGTGCCAGCTCACCAAGTTCCAGCGGGGTCACCGGGGAGCTGTTTTTT. Protein product: CASSPSSSGVTGELFF.

The chain recombines TRBV12-5 with TRBJ1-2; TRBD1 might be the D (5 bases). Trimming took 7 bases from V and 8 from J, leaving 23 bases between them. Germline assignment: CDR1 LGHNT and CDR2 FRNRAP. The CDR3 sequence is 15 residues long. The CDR3 region has the DNA TGTGCTAGTGACTCGGCGGGGGGACCCGTGACGGGCTACACCTTC. Its protein product is CASDSAGGPVTGYTF. Full variable domain (remainder filled in from reference TRBV12-5 and TRBJ1-2): DARVTQTPRHKVTEMGQEVTMRCQPILGHNTVFWYRQTMMQGLELLAYFRNRAPLDDSGMPKDRFSAEMPDATLATLKIQPSEPRDSAVYFCASDSAGGPVTGYTFGSGTRLTVV.

The chain is built from TRBV5-1 and TRBJ2-7, with 7 bases that match TRBD1. V lost 4 bases and J lost 6; bases outside the gene matches: 13. CDR3 length: 15 residues. Looked up from germline, CDR1 is SGHRS and CDR2 is YFSETQ. CDR3 sequence: CASSPRQGTGAEQYF. The CDR3 DNA sequence: TGCGCCAGCAGCCCCCGACAGGGTACAGGGGCCGAGCAGTACTTC. Full variable domain (outside the CDR3, taken from reference TRBV5-1 and TRBJ2-7): KAGVTQTPRYLIKTRGQQVTLSCSPISGHRSVSWYQQTPGQGLQFLFEYFSETQRNKGNFPGRFSGRQFSNSRSEMNVSTLELGDSALYLCASSPRQGTGAEQYFGPGTRLTVT.

V gene TRBV5-1 combines with J gene TRBJ2-3, with 8 bases identical to TRBD1. V was clipped by 3 bases and J by 2 bases; unmatched bases: 5. The CDR3 spans 15 residues. Germline CDR1 is SGHRS and CDR2 is YFSETQ. This chain's CDR3 is CASSSRQGTTDTQYF. The CDR3 bases are TGCGCCAGCAGCTCCCGACAGGGGACCACAGATACGCAGTATTTT.

The rearrangement links TRBV6-2 or TRBV6-3 to TRBJ1-2, with D perhaps matching TRBD1 (6 bases). The CDR3 has 15 residues. V lost 5 bases to trimming and J lost 3 bases, with 16 bases between them. The germline V gene has CDR1 MNHEY and CDR2 SVGEGT. The CDR3 nucleotides read TGTGCCAGCAGTCCGGGCCCACAGGGTGACTATGGCTACACCTTC. It yields the protein CASSPGPQGDYGYTF.

This clone was seen once. V gene TRBV3-1 (or the pseudogene TRBV3-2) combines with J gene TRBJ2-2; maybe TRBD1 (6 bases). The CDR3 runs to 14 residues. Germline V gene data show CDR1 as LGHDT and CDR2 as YNNKEL (reference sequence). V lost 2 bases, J lost 4 bases, and 8 bases lay in between. CDR3 residues: CASSQRGSTGELFF. CDR3 nucleotide sequence: TGTGCCAGCAGCCAAAGGGGGAGCACCGGGGAGCTGTTTTTT.

The chain uses TRBV6-1 and TRBJ1-3; a possible D gene is TRBD1 (6 bases). The germline gives CDR1 MNHNS, CDR2 SASEGT. The CDR3 is 15 amino acids. The V and J ends lost 3 bases and 0 bases respectively, with 9 bases between them. CDR3 sequence reads: CASSDRGLSGNTIYF. CDR3 DNA: TGTGCCAGCAGTGACAGGGGCCTCTCTGGAAACACCATATATTTT.

The CDR3 spells CASSRGLAGVQETQYF. The CDR3 nucleotides read TGTGCCAGCAGCCGTGGACTAGCGGGGGTCCAAGAGACCCAGTACTTC. The J gene is TRBJ2-5, the V gene TRBV3-1 (or the pseudogene TRBV3-2), with 13 bases aligning to TRBD2. CDR1 is LGHDT and CDR2 is YNNKEL in the germline V gene (reference sequence). V was clipped by 4 bases and J by 1 base; unmatched bases: 3. The CDR3 totals 16 residues.

The J gene is TRBJ2-3, the V gene TRBV7-2; 7 bases agree with TRBD1. J lost 2 bases, V lost 6 bases, and 11 bases had no gene match. The CDR3 consists of 16 residues. The germline V gene encodes CDR1 SGHTA and CDR2 FQGNSA. The CDR3 DNA reads TGTGCCAGCAGTTCACAGACGGGACAGTACACAGATACGCAGTATTTT. It translates to CASSSQTGQYTDTQYF.

The chain uses TRBV6-1 and TRBJ2-1; TRBD2 might be the D (6 bases). Trimming removed 2 bases at V and 3 bases at J, with 14 bases between. CDR1 and CDR2 (germline): MNHNS, SASEGT. The CDR3 consists of 16 residues. The CDR3 nucleotides are TGTGCCAGCAGTGAATTAGGAGCAGCGGGCTACAATGAGCAGTTCTTC. Translation gives CASSELGAAGYNEQFF.

The chain joins TRBV24-1 to TRBJ1-2; 10 bases match TRBD1. The CDR3 extends over 13 amino acids. Germline-derived CDR1 and CDR2 are KGHDR and SFDVKD. V lost 4 bases, J lost 8 bases, and 3 bases stayed unmatched. CDR3 bases: TGTGCCACCAGTGAAAGACAGGGGGCCGGCTACACCTTC. It encodes CATSERQGAGYTF.

The chain has TRBV18 and TRBJ2-7, with D possibly TRBD1 on 6 matching bases. The CDR3 totals 12 residues. Germline assignment: CDR1 KGHSH and CDR2 LQKENI. Trimming cost V 5 bases and J 5 bases, with 10 bases left between them. The CDR3 bases are TGTGCCAGCTCATTACAGGGAGACGAGCAGTACTTC. This codes for CASSLQGDEQYF.

This rearrangement joins TRBV2 to TRBJ1-2; D uncertain. V was pared by 6 bases and J by 9 bases, with 8 bases between. This CDR3 region has 10 residues. Germline V CDR1 and CDR2: SNHLY, FYNNEI. CDR3: CASSEIRYTF. Here the CDR3 DNA reads TGTGCCAGCAGCGAGATCCGCTACACCTTC.

The gene calls are TRBV12-3 or TRBV12-4 and TRBJ2-5; unclear D gene. V shed 9 bases and J shed 3 bases, with 11 bases lying between them. The CDR3 is 12 residues long. CDR3 residues: CASGRGKETQYF. In DNA form, the CDR3 reads TGTGCCAGTGGTCGCGGAAAAGAGACCCAGTACTTC.

Here the CDR3 reads CASRQQGMSSPLHF. In DNA form, the CDR3 reads TGTGCCAGCAGGCAACAGGGTATGAGTTCACCCCTCCACTTT. The chain recombines TRBV6-5 with TRBJ1-6; possibly TRBD1 for D (6 bases). This CDR3 region has 14 residues. V lost 6 bases and J 9 bases, leaving 15 bases between the germline ends. Looked up from germline, CDR1 is MNHEY and CDR2 is SVGAGI.

The rearrangement links TRBV7-2 to TRBJ2-1, with D hard to call. This CDR3 region has 15 residues. The germline V and J ends were trimmed by 1 base and 10 bases, with 17 bases remaining between them. The germline gives CDR1 SGHTA, CDR2 FQGNSA. The CDR3 coding sequence is TGTGCCAGCAGCTTAGACAGCTCGTCTATCGAGGAGCAGTTCTTC. Translation gives CASSLDSSSIEEQFF.

V and J are TRBV10-3 and TRBJ1-5, with TRBD1 matching 10 bases. Trimming removed 0 bases from V and 6 bases from J; junction bases left unmatched: 5. CDR1 and CDR2 from the germline V gene are ENHRY and SYGVKD. This CDR3 region has 16 residues. The chain's CDR3 is CAISESGQGVGQPQHF. The CDR3 DNA follows: TGTGCCATCAGTGAGTCAGGACAGGGGGTAGGTCAGCCCCAGCATTTT.

The chain combines TRBV5-1 with TRBJ1-4; TRBD1 might be the D (6 bases). V dropped 2 bases and J dropped 6 bases, with 8 bases sitting between them. The CDR3 length is 13 residues. The germline gives CDR1 SGHRS, CDR2 YFSETQ. The DNA for the CDR3 is TGCGCCAGCAGCTTAGGGGGAGATGAAAAACTGTTTTTT. Translation: CASSLGGDEKLFF.

This clone occurred once. The CDR3 loop is CATSPRRGSSGNTIYF. CDR3 nucleotide sequence: TGTGCCACTTCCCCCAGACGCGGGAGCTCTGGAAACACCATATATTTT. The V call is TRBV15, the J call TRBJ1-3, with D hard to call. The CDR3 is 16 residues long. Between the trimmed V and J ends, which lost 9 bases and 0 bases, there was a span of 18 bases. CDR1 and CDR2 from the germline V gene are LNHNV and YYDKDF (reference sequence).

The chain carries TRBV7-2 and TRBJ1-2; D is undetermined. The CDR3 runs to 14 residues. The V end was cut by 1 base, the J end by 4 bases, with 10 bases between. Germline V gives CDR1 SGHTA, CDR2 FQGNSA. CDR3 in DNA: TGTGCCAGCAGCTTAGAGACTACAATCTATGGCTACACCTTC. This sequence encodes CASSLETTIYGYTF.